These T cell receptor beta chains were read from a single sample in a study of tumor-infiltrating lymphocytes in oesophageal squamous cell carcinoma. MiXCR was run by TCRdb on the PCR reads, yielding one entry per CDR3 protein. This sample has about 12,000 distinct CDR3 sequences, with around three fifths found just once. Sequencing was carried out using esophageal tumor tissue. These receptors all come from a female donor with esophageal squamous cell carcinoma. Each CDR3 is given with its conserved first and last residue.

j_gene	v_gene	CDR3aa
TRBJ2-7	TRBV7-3	CASSITGGSNEQYF
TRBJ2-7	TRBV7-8	CASSFGQGGEQYF
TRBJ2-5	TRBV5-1	CASSLAGKGLETQYF
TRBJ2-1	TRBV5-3	CASSLYRAGIIGGPYNEQFF
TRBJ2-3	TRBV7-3	CASSLSRDDTQYF
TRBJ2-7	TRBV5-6	CASSLAGLNEQYF
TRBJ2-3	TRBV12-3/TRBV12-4	CASSFGSGGADTQYF
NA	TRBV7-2	CASSLGGGGADEQFF
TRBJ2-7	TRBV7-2	CASSPRASGIYEQYF
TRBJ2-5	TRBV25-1	CASRDLTGYRETQYF
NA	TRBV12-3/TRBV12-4	CASSGDSYGYTF
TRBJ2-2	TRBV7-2	CASSLGITGELFF
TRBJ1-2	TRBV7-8	CASSLGTGGVGGYTF
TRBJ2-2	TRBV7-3	CASSLDRGGTGELFF
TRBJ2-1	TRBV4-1	CASSQDAGFSYNEQFF
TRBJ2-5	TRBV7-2	CASSFYSGGQETQYF
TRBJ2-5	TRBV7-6	CASSLVDLPLGSDNF
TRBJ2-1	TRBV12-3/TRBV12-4	CASSLDEALAEQFF
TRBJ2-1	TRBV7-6	CASSFSEDNEQFF
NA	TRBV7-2	CASSSRQRLGYTF
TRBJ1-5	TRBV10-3	CAISEGQGAGQPQHF
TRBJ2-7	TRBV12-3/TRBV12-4	CASSSPGTSGISYEQYF
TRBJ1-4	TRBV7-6	CASSLEGGGNEKLFF
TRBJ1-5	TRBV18	CASSPGGRDNQPQHF
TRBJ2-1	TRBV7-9	CASSAVSSYNEQFF
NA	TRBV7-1	CASTLGPNEQFF
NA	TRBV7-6	CASSPRGYEQYF
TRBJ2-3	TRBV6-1	CASRGEYRTDTQYF
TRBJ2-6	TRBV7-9	CASSLQGGLRF
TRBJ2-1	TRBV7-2	CASSVTSGVNNEQFF
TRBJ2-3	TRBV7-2	CASSPRQGGSTDTQYF
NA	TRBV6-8	CASTETLAGEETQYF
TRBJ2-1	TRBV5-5	CASSGGHYNEQFF
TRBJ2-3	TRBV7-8	CASSLGPNTDTQYF
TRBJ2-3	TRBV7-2	CASSSYTDTQYF
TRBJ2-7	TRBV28	CASSFPTYEQYF
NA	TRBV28	CASSLSPSGNEQFF
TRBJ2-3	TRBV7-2	CASSSPSGRALDTQYF
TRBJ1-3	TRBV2	CASSEDRFSGNTIYF
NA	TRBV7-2	CASSSDSSYEQYF
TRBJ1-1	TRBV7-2	CASSLDRAQRPKAFF
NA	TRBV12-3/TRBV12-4	CASGGNYEQFF
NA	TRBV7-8	CASSLGGAAHEQYF
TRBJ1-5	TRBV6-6	CASSYLDRGGGNQPQHF
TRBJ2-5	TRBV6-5	CASSTSGGWETQYF
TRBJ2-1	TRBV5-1	CASSLELAGVGSDEQFF
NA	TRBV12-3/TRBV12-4	CASSVRGPGNEQFF
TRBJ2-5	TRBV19	CASSLAPRETQYF
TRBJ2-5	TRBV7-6	CASSGGLAGGETQYF
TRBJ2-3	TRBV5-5	CASSLVLAGRVSSTDTQYF
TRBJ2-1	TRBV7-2	CASSLYSGTYNEQFF
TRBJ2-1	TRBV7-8	CASSLRGLAGYNEQFF
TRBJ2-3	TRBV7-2	CASSSFTDTQYF
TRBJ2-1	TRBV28	CASSFRQGGYNEQFF
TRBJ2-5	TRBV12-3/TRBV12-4	CASSFGDIRETQYF